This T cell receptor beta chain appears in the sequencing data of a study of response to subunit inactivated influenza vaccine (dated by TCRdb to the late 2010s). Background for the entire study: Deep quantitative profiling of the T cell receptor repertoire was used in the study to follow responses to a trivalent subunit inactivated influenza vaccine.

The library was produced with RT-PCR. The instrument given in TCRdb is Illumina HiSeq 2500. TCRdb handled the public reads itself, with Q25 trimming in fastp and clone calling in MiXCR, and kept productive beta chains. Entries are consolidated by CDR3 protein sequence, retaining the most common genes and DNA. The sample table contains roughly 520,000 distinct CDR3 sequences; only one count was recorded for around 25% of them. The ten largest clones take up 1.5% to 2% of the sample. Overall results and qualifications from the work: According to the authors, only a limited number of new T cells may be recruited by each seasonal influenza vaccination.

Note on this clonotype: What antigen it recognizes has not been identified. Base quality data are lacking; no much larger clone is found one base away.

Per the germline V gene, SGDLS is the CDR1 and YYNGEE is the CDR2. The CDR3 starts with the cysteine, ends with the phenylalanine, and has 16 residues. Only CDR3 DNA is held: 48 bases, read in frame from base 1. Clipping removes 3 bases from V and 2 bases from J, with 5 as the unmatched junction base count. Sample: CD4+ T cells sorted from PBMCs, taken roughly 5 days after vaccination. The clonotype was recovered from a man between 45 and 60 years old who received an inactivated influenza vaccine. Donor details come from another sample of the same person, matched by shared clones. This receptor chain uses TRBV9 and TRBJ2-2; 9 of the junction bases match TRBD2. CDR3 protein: CASSARTSVNTGELFF. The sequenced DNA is TGTGCCAGCAGCGCAAGGACTAGCGTCAACACCGGGGAGCTGTTTTTT. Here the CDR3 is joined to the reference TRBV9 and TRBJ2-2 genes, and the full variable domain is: DSGVTQTPKHLITATGQRVTLRCSPRSGDLSVYWYQQSLDQGLQFLIQYYNGEERAKGNILERFSAQQFPDLHSELNLSSLELGDSALYFCASSARTSVNTGELFFGEGSRLTVL.